The sequence of this T cell receptor (beta chain) was determined in a study of metastatic and nonmetastatic thyroid tumors. Study at large: Repertoires from blood and tumor or nodule tissue of malignant and benign thyroid patients were compared.

The table lists this clone with a count of one. Germline CDR1 and CDR2: MNHEY and SMNVEV (reference sequence). The V and J ends lost 10 bases and 6 bases respectively, with 19 bases between them. This CDR3 has 14 amino acids. TCRdb recomputed clones from the PCR reads via MiXCR. The table lists some 20,000 clones, approximately 29% of them singletons, with 20% to 25% in the top ten. Every patient underwent thyroid surgery untreated. Sequenced material: adjacent normal tissue. The clonotype originates from a female donor with papillary thyroid cancer or a benign thyroid nodule (not recorded which). Some clones in this sample may be carry-over from other donors' samples. The V call is TRBV27, the J call TRBJ2-1; D gene unclear. In DNA, the CDR3 is TGTGCCACAAGAACCATGATGGTACTCAATGAGCAGTTCTTC. As protein: CATRTMMVLNEQFF.